The 24 T cell receptor beta chains reported below all come from one sample, sequenced in a study of blood T cells in healthy people across ages. Primed by a sample-barcoded 5' primer and a J-beta primer mix, a second PCR proceeded for 7 to 11 cycles. TCRdb re-called the 5' RACE reads with MiXCR, one entry per CDR3 protein. Among about 1.8 million distinct CDR3 sequences listed, about 50% were seen once. The specimen was blood. The receptors stem from a woman between 40 and 50 years old in good health.

This sequence joins TRBV7-2 and TRBJ2-3, with 10 bases lining up with TRBD2. V lost 2 bases, J lost 2 bases, and 7 bases stayed unmatched. Germline-derived CDR1 and CDR2 are SGHTA and FQGNSA. This CDR3 is 17 amino acids long. The CDR3 coding sequence is TGTGCCAGCAGCTTACACCCGAGCGGGGGGGTCACAGATACGCAGTATTTT. Encoded protein: CASSLHPSGGVTDTQYF. Full variable domain (remainder filled in from reference TRBV7-2 and TRBJ2-3): GAGVSQSPSNKVTEKGKDVELRCDPISGHTALYWYRQSLGQGLEFLIYFQGNSAPDKSGLPSDRFSAERTGGSVSTLTIQRTQQEDSAVYLCASSLHPSGGVTDTQYFGPGTRLTVL.

This clonotype was detected only a few times. V usage is TRBV6-1 and J usage is TRBJ2-1; tentatively, D is TRBD1 (5 bases). Between the trimmed V and J ends, which lost 11 bases and 5 bases, there was a span of 13 bases. The CDR3 is 12 amino acids. Germline V gene sequence: CDR1 MNHNS, CDR2 SASEGT. CDR3 loop: CASQGGNNEQFF. CDR3 in DNA: TGTGCCTCCCAGGGTGGGAACAATGAGCAGTTCTTC.

V and J are TRBV6-2 or TRBV6-3 and TRBJ2-3; no reliable D call. This CDR3 is built from 15 residues. Trimming shortened V by 6 bases and J by 1 base, and 14 bases separated the two germline ends. The germline gives CDR1 MNHEY, CDR2 SVGEGT. The CDR3 loop reads CASSGESIGTDTQYF. The CDR3 DNA is TGTGCCAGCAGCGGAGAGTCGATTGGCACAGATACGCAGTATTTT.

This clonotype was seen only a few times. This sequence joins TRBV12-3 or TRBV12-4 and TRBJ2-6; 7 positions agree with TRBD1. V lost 7 bases and J lost 1; bases outside the gene matches: 7. This CDR3 is 16 amino acids long. CDR3 bases: TGTGCCAGCAATACGGGACAGCCGTCTGGGGCCAACGTCCTGACTTTC. Protein sequence: CASNTGQPSGANVLTF.

J is TRBJ2-1 and V is TRBV7-9; 12 positions agree with TRBD2. CDR3 length: 18 amino acids. V lost 4 bases and J lost 1; bases outside the gene matches: 8. CDR1 and CDR2 (germline): SEHNR, FQNEAQ (reference sequence). CDR3 loop: CASSSPSGGAVSYNEQFF. The CDR3 nucleotides are TGTGCCAGCAGCTCCCCTAGCGGGGGGGCGGTATCCTACAATGAGCAGTTCTTC.

V and J are TRBV6-6 and TRBJ2-4; D tentatively reads TRBD1 or TRBD2 (5 bases each). The CDR3 is made up of 14 amino acids. The ends were cut back, 5 bases at V and 8 bases at J, with 16 bases in the middle. The germline gives CDR1 MNHNY, CDR2 SVGAGI (reference sequence). In nucleotides, the CDR3 is TGTGCCAGCAGTACCGGGACCTGGGCGTACATTCAGTACTTC. This translates into CASSTGTWAYIQYF.

Turning to this clonotype: A much larger clone differs by one base, so this may be a read error. V is TRBV4-2 and J is TRBJ2-3, with D possibly being TRBD2 (5 bases). CDR1 is LGHNA and CDR2 is YNFKEQ in the germline V gene. The CDR3 contains 14 residues. The CDR3 region has the DNA TGTACCAGCAGCCAAGCCGGGGTAGAAGATACGCAGTATTTT. It yields the protein CTSSQAGVEDTQYF.

A few counts support this clonotype. The V gene is TRBV20-1, the J gene TRBJ1-2; no definite D call. The CDR3 totals 13 residues. Trimming stripped 3 bases from V and 8 bases from J, with 16 bases between. The germline gives CDR1 DFQATT, CDR2 SNEGSKA (reference sequence). CDR3 region: CSASPSPSGGYTF. CDR3 coding DNA: TGCAGTGCTAGTCCAAGCCCCTCTGGAGGCTACACCTTC.

The chain couples TRBV29-1 to TRBJ2-6; TRBD1 might be the D (6 bases). From germline, CDR1 is SQVTM and CDR2 ANQGSEA. The CDR3 consists of 15 residues. The V gene lost 7 bases and the J gene lost 2 bases, with 15 bases spanning the gap. This CDR3 is CSAGVGVTGANVLTF. In DNA form, the CDR3 reads TGCAGCGCAGGGGTAGGGGTAACTGGGGCCAACGTCCTGACTTTC.

The chain is built from TRBV7-2 and TRBJ2-1; TRBD2 might be the D (6 bases). Germline V gene data show CDR1 as SGHTA and CDR2 as FQGNSA. The length of the CDR3 is 15 residues. V was shortened by 2 bases and J by 7 bases, with 15 bases between the two germline ends. CDR3 loop: CASSLTGGSLNEQFF. CDR3 DNA sequence: TGTGCCAGCAGCTTAACCGGGGGATCTTTAAATGAGCAGTTCTTC.

The chain has TRBV29-1 and TRBJ2-1, with TRBD1 identical over 7 bases. CDR3 length: 16 residues. V shed 7 bases, J shed 5 bases, and the junction held 17 bases outside the gene matches. In germline, CDR1 is SQVTM, CDR2 ANQGSEA. The CDR3 spells CSGNIGQALPNNEQFF. CDR3 nucleotide sequence: TGCAGCGGGAACATCGGACAGGCCCTACCCAACAATGAGCAGTTCTTC.

This clonotype was counted between two and nine times. This chain uses TRBV12-3 or TRBV12-4 with TRBJ1-5; D unclear. With 0 bases removed from V and 4 bases from J, the gap between germline ends came to 10 bases. CDR3 length equals 15 residues. The CDR3, as DNA: TGTGCCAGCAGTTTAGCAGGCGGGAATAATCAGCCCCAGCATTTT. It yields the protein CASSLAGGNNQPQHF.

This clonotype came up a few times. V is TRBV7-9 and J is TRBJ2-3; 8 nucleotides match TRBD2. The germline CDR1 and CDR2 sequences are SEHNR and FQNEAQ (reference sequence). V lost 0 bases and J lost 0; bases outside the gene matches: 5. The CDR3 extends over 17 amino acids. The CDR3 bases are TGTGCCAGCAGCTTAGCAGATAGCGGGGAAAGCACAGATACGCAGTATTTT. Protein sequence: CASSLADSGESTDTQYF.

V is TRBV15 and J is TRBJ2-1; 8 bases agree with TRBD1. The germline CDR1 and CDR2 sequences are LNHNV and YYDKDF (reference sequence). The CDR3 is 14 amino acids. Trimming at V came to 2 bases and at J to 6 bases, leaving 3 bases not matched to a gene. CDR3 nucleotides: TGTGCCACCAGCAGACCGGGACAGGTCAATGAGCAGTTCTTC. This encodes CATSRPGQVNEQFF.

The rearrangement links TRBV7-9 to TRBJ2-7; 7 bases are a match to TRBD1. After removal of 8 bases from V and 11 bases from J, the junction contained 12 bases not matched to a gene. Per the germline V gene, CDR1 is SEHNR and CDR2 is FQNEAQ (reference sequence). The CDR3 is 12 residues long. The DNA for the CDR3 is TGTGCCAGCCCCTCCCCCGACAGGGATGAGTACTTC. Translated: CASPSPDRDEYF.

The chain recombines TRBV28 with TRBJ2-4, with D perhaps being TRBD1 or TRBD2 (5 bases each). The CDR3 totals 14 residues. Germline V gene data show CDR1 as MDHEN and CDR2 as SYDVKM. Trimming removed 6 bases at V and 13 bases at J, with 22 bases between. The CDR3 sequence is CASRVGVPLPKQYF. CDR3 sequence (DNA): TGTGCCAGCAGGGTGGGGGTTCCCCTTCCGAAGCAGTACTTC.

V and J are TRBV6-2 or TRBV6-3 and TRBJ1-5; 9 nucleotides line up with TRBD1. Trimming removed 4 bases from V and 6 bases from J; junction bases left unmatched: 13. The CDR3 covers 17 residues. From germline, CDR1 is MNHEY and CDR2 SVGEGT. The CDR3: CASSSRRTGELSQPQHF. In DNA form, the CDR3 reads TGTGCCAGCAGTTCACGCCGGACAGGGGAGCTAAGTCAGCCCCAGCATTTT.

J is TRBJ2-4 and V is TRBV11-1; D remains ambiguous. The J call could be wrong; TRBJ2-5 is a better fit for the DNA end. This CDR3 contains 14 residues. Germline V lookup: CDR1 SGHAT, CDR2 FQDESV (reference sequence). CDR3 amino acids: CASSLHASQETQYF. CDR3 in DNA: TGTGCCAGCAGCTTACACGCCTCCCAAGAGACCCAGTACTTC.

This clonotype occurred once. V usage is TRBV2 and J usage is TRBJ2-5; 8 nucleotides line up with TRBD1. Germline lookup yields CDR1 SNHLY and CDR2 FYNNEI. The trim removed 4 bases at V and 6 bases at J, leaving 7 bases unmatched. The CDR3 consists of 14 residues. CDR3 nucleotide sequence: TGTGCCAGCAGTGTAGTAGGACAGGGAAAGACCCAGTACTTC. This encodes CASSVVGQGKTQYF.

CDR3 coding DNA: TGTGCCACCAGTGACACCCCAGGGGAAGGCAATGAGCAGTTCTTC. This codes for CATSDTPGEGNEQFF. The genes are TRBV24-1 and TRBJ2-1, with D perhaps matching TRBD1 (6 bases). Trimming shortened V by 4 bases and J by 6 bases, and 15 bases separated the two germline ends. CDR1 is KGHDR and CDR2 is SFDVKD in the germline V gene. This CDR3 comprises 15 residues.

This clonotype occurred once. V and J are TRBV20-1 and TRBJ2-3, with 13 positions matching TRBD2. Per the germline V gene, CDR1 is DFQATT and CDR2 is SNEGSKA (reference sequence). The J segment lost 6 bases and the V segment lost 0 bases, leaving 6 bases of the junction unmatched. This CDR3 comprises 16 residues. Here the CDR3 reads CSARELAGGRGDTQYF. The CDR3 coding sequence is TGCAGTGCTAGAGAACTAGCGGGGGGGCGCGGCGATACGCAGTATTTT.

V gene TRBV7-2 combines with J gene TRBJ1-1; TRBD1 might be the D (5 bases). Trimming pared 5 bases from V and 6 bases from J, leaving 16 bases between. The V gene's germline CDR1 is SGHTA and CDR2 FQGNSA. The CDR3 contains 14 residues. The DNA of the CDR3 is TGTGCCAGCAGCCCAGAAATGGGGGGACCTGAAGCTTTCTTT. Translated, it gives CASSPEMGGPEAFF.

This clonotype was seen a few times. This rearrangement joins TRBV7-2 to TRBJ2-1, with D possibly being TRBD1 (6 bases). Looked up from germline, CDR1 is SGHTA and CDR2 is FQGNSA. This CDR3 is 17 amino acids long. The V gene lost 5 bases and the J gene lost 2 bases, with 19 bases spanning the gap. In DNA form, the CDR3 reads TGTGCCAGCAGCCTAGGGGCAGGGGCCCCGCCCTACAATGAGCAGTTCTTC. This translates into CASSLGAGAPPYNEQFF.

This chain uses TRBV7-9 with TRBJ2-5; 10 bases match TRBD1. V gave up 5 bases and J gave up 5 bases; unmatched junction bases: 14. The CDR3 is made up of 17 amino acids. The germline CDR1 and CDR2 sequences are SEHNR and FQNEAQ (reference sequence). DNA of the CDR3: TGTGCCAGCAGCACCACCACCGACAGGGGGCGCGAGGAGACCCAGTACTTC. As protein: CASSTTTDRGREETQYF.